The clone carrying this T cell receptor beta chain was seen only a few times. The data are from a study of cytomegalovirus exposure and HLA in healthy donors. Germline V gene data show CDR1 as SEHNR and CDR2 as FQNEAQ (reference sequence). Trimming removed 4 bases at V and 3 bases at J, with 12 bases between. The CDR3 has 14 residues. PCR amplification relied on 60 Vbeta primers (plus 13 Jbeta primers). Method: immunoSEQ multiplex PCR; TCRdb's copy keeps in-frame clones and lacks some. Seen here are about 160,000 clones, around 63% observed once, and the top ten hold 4% to 5.5%. The sequenced material came from PBMCs. The receptor comes from a woman younger than 35 in good health and CMV-seropositive. The chain carries TRBV7-9 and TRBJ1-2, with D maybe TRBD1 (5 bases). CDR3 nucleotides: TGTGCCAGCAGCTCACCCCGGACATACTATGGCTACACCTTC. Protein: CASSSPRTYYGYTF.